This TCR beta chain comes out of a study of blood T cell repertoires in COVID-19. Study details: Samples of COVID-19 (acute and convalescent) were obtained from the United States, Italy and Spain. PBMCs, B-cell-depleted T cells, or T cells were the source of the cDNA or gDNA that made up the material.

Source study methods: Estimation of nucleated cell counts was performed using reference gene primer amplification. Using immunoSEQ multiplex PCR, the repertoire was profiled, and TCRdb retains in-frame clones only, with some absent. V and J calls plus clone size are reproduced from that table; the DNA served to infer D and trimming. This sample has 200,000 or so clones; approximately 92% occur once, and the top ten carry about 3%. The table lists this clone with a count of one. Germline CDR1 ENHRY, CDR2 SYGVKD. The V gene end was trimmed by 10 bases and the J gene end by 5 bases; junction bases not matched to a gene: 13. This CDR3 region has 14 residues. Participants' reported clinical history set cohort assignment.

What was sequenced was PBMCs or T cells enriched from blood (not recorded which). The receptor comes from a woman aged 18-35 years in a cohort exposed to, infected with or recovered from COVID-19 (not recorded which). The V call is TRBV10-3, the J call TRBJ1-1, with 7 bases identical to TRBD1. The chain's CDR3 is CATLKEGGGTEAFF. The CDR3 DNA reads TGTGCCACCCTTAAGGAAGGGGGCGGGACTGAAGCTTTCTTT.